This T cell receptor (beta chain) was captured by sequencing in a study of CD8+ T cells in alopecia areata. As for the study in general: Treated patients were given oral tofacitinib, which was dosed at 5 to 10 mg twice daily. Study-level findings and limits: Scalp clonality and expanded CD8+ clones among the top 100 were significantly decreased by tofacitinib.

To note about this clone: Antigen unknown.

TCR sequencing used cDNA made by reverse transcription of extracted RNA. Using immunoSEQ multiplex PCR, the repertoire was profiled, and TCRdb retains in-frame clones only, with some absent. This sample has over 100,000 clones, with around three fifths found just once. The treatment: oral pan-JAK inhibitor, 5-10 mg twice daily. This CDR3 has 15 amino acids. Germline CDR1 and CDR2: MGHDK and SYGVNS. V was clipped by 3 bases and J by 6 bases, with 15 bases between them. The sample here was CD8+ T cells sorted from blood, taken at week 24, from a patient treated with tofacitinib. The chain is built from TRBV25-1 and TRBJ1-5; no firm D call. The receptor was derived from a human donor with alopecia areata. As DNA, the CDR3 is TGTGCCAGCAGTGACTCGTCTGACTGGATTCAGCCCCAGCATTTT. Translation gives CASSDSSDWIQPQHF.